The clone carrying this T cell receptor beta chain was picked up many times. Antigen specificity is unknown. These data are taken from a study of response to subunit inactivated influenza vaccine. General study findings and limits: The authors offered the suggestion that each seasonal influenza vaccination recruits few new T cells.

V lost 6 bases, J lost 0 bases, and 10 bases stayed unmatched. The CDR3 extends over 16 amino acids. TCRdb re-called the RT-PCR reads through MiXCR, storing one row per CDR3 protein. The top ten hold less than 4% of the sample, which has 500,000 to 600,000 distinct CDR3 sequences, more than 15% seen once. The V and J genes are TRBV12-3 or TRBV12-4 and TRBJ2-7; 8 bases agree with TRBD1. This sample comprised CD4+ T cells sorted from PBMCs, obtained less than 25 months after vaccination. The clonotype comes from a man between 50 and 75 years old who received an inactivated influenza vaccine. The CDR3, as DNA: TGTGCCAGCAGCCCCCGACAGGGGTTAAGCTCCTACGAGCAGTACTTC. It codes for CASSPRQGLSSYEQYF.